This is a list of T cell receptor beta chains from one sample in a study of radiation and T cells in renal cell carcinoma. Sequenced by immunoSEQ multiplex PCR; TCRdb stores in-frame clones only, minus some. Of around 15,000 clones listed, 64% are singletons. The sample was tumor tissue, taken from a patient whose treatment included radiotherapy and nephrectomy. Every receptor here comes from a woman in her 70s with renal cell carcinoma. Both conserved end residues are part of each CDR3. The order of the fields is J gene, clone size, V gene, CDR3 protein. Size values are once, few and many counts, or a class for expanded clones, and some rows have none.

J: TRBJ2-3; size: once; V: TRBV30; CDR3: CAWSRGDADTQYF
J: TRBJ2-1; size: -; V: TRBV7-9; CDR3: CASSLDGRAGEQFF
J: TRBJ1-5; size: many; V: TRBV15; CDR3: CATSSQGASQPQHF
J: TRBJ1-2; size: medium-sized; V: TRBV6-6; CDR3: CASSKKTGASYGYTF
J: TRBJ1-2; size: -; V: TRBV7-2; CDR3: CASSLVDGQFLHSF
J: TRBJ2-7; size: -; V: TRBV7-2; CDR3: CASSLARAGANYEQYF
J: TRBJ1-1; size: -; V: TRBV9; CDR3: CARGGGAGDMNTEAFF
J: TRBJ1-2; size: -; V: TRBV7-2; CDR3: CASSLGRQGIGGYTF
J: TRBJ2-2; size: -; V: TRBV7-9; CDR3: CASSFSGGNTGELFF
J: TRBJ1-1; size: -; V: TRBV6-6; CDR3: CASRPTGGASEAFF
J: TRBJ2-2; size: -; V: TRBV7-9; CDR3: CASSPGNGGSRAGELFF
J: TRBJ1-1; size: few; V: TRBV9; CDR3: CASSVAHMNTEAFF
J: TRBJ2-1; size: few; V: TRBV9; CDR3: CASSVGPATGNEQFF
J: TRBJ2-3; size: -; V: TRBV5-1; CDR3: CASSLTSWKYF
J: TRBJ2-5; size: -; V: TRBV29-1; CDR3: CSVERGVGETQYF
J: TRBJ1-5; size: -; V: TRBV5-6; CDR3: CASSRTGNQPQHF
J: TRBJ1-4; size: -; V: TRBV5-5; CDR3: CASSLDGRGDEKLFF
J: TRBJ1-5; size: -; V: TRBV2; CDR3: CASSEMGNQPQHF
J: TRBJ1-6; size: -; V: TRBV5-6; CDR3: CASINRGTNSPLHF
J: TRBJ1-3; size: -; V: TRBV6-1; CDR3: CAAGQGVSGNTIYF
J: TRBJ2-1; size: -; V: TRBV4-1; CDR3: CASSQGGGGLNNEQFF
J: TRBJ1-1; size: few; V: TRBV7-9; CDR3: CASWEALGDTEAFF
J: TRBJ1-3; size: -; V: TRBV7-6; CDR3: CASSLAPSGSGNTIYF
J: TRBJ1-1; size: -; V: TRBV6-5; CDR3: CASRRDTEAFF
J: TRBJ1-1; size: -; V: TRBV6-5; CDR3: CASSYRTGTEAFF
J: TRBJ1-6; size: -; V: TRBV28; CDR3: CASSLPLSSYNSPLHF
J: TRBJ1-4; size: -; V: TRBV7-9; CDR3: CASSYDRKGDEKLFF
J: TRBJ1-6; size: few; V: TRBV5-6; CDR3: CASSLRIDSPLHF
J: TRBJ2-1; size: many; V: TRBV9; CDR3: CASRWRYNEQFF
J: TRBJ1-3; size: few; V: TRBV28; CDR3: CASSSGAGQGVGNTIYF
J: TRBJ1-5; size: -; V: TRBV4-3; CDR3: CASSQDGSNQPQHF
J: TRBJ2-7; size: -; V: TRBV6-6; CDR3: CASSPGAYEQYF
J: TRBJ2-7; size: -; V: TRBV4-3; CDR3: CASSQDIQGSYEQYF
J: TRBJ2-5; size: -; V: TRBV6-5; CDR3: CASSSGTPGAETQYF
J: TRBJ2-7; size: once; V: TRBV2; CDR3: CASKGEVLIHEQYF
J: TRBJ2-7; size: -; V: TRBV5-1; CDR3: CASSFGQGADEQYF
J: TRBJ2-1; size: -; V: TRBV2; CDR3: CASRDPSGGNEQFF
J: TRBJ1-4; size: -; V: TRBV6-5; CDR3: CASTRGGSSNEKLFF
J: TRBJ1-2; size: -; V: TRBV5-6; CDR3: CASSFTGGGYTF
J: TRBJ2-1; size: -; V: TRBV2; CDR3: CASNMHNEQFF
J: TRBJ2-3; size: -; V: TRBV4-1; CDR3: CASSQATGTDTQYF
J: TRBJ2-7; size: many; V: TRBV6-1; CDR3: CASSEGTESFGSYEQYF
J: TRBJ2-7; size: once; V: TRBV7-2; CDR3: CASSLAPGQVVEQYF
J: TRBJ2-5; size: medium-sized; V: TRBV19; CDR3: CASSMYGGPSGETQYF
J: TRBJ2-7; size: -; V: TRBV30; CDR3: CAWSLGGEPRLASLHEQYF
J: TRBJ2-7; size: few; V: TRBV12-5; CDR3: CASGWPPGLAQYF
J: TRBJ2-7; size: -; V: TRBV7-9; CDR3: CASSLPTSGGYEQYF
J: TRBJ2-3; size: -; V: TRBV9; CDR3: CASSVRTGAGTDTQYF
J: TRBJ1-2; size: -; V: TRBV6-6; CDR3: CASSYETGGAYGYTF